The following is a TCR beta chain sequence with its context. Measured with immunoSEQ multiplex PCR; TCRdb has only the in-frame clones, and not every one. Of roughly 100,000 clones in the sample, 82% were seen once. The sample is drawn from a study of blood T cell repertoires in COVID-19. CDR1 and CDR2 from the germline V gene are LGHNT and FRNRAP. V lost 4 bases and J 1 base, leaving 14 bases between the germline ends. CDR3 length: 16 amino acids. The source of this sequence is a man of 80 years or more with acute or convalescent COVID-19. Source material: peripheral blood. The gene calls are TRBV12-5 and TRBJ2-1, with a weak D call TRBD1 (6 bases). The CDR3 coding sequence is TGTGCTAGTGGTTCCCCCCGGCAGGGGTCCTACAATGAGCAGTTCTTC. The encoded protein is CASGSPRQGSYNEQFF.